Below are 22 T cell receptor beta chains sequenced from a single sample in a study of T cell clonotyping in hematopoietic cell transplantation. Assay: immunoSEQ multiplex PCR; the TCRdb copy retains only in-frame clones and omits some. The table records about 16,000 clones, 85% to 95% of them present only once. Sequencing was performed on peripheral blood mononuclear cells. These TCRs come from a man aged 35 to 55 in good health. Some clones in this sample may be carry-over from other donors' samples.

The chain links TRBV30 to TRBJ1-5, with 8 bases identical to TRBD1. Germline CDR1 GTSNPN, CDR2 SVGIG (reference sequence). V lost 1 base to trimming and J lost 6 bases; unmatched junction nucleotides: 2. The CDR3 length is 13 residues. Written as DNA, the CDR3 is TGTGCCTGGAGTGACGGACAGGGTCAGCCCCAGCATTTT. This translates into CAWSDGQGQPQHF.

The chain joins TRBV10-3 to TRBJ1-1; 7 nucleotides align to TRBD1. Unmatched junction bases numbered 4, after V lost 6 bases and J lost 0 bases. Germline V gene data show CDR1 as ENHRY and CDR2 as SYGVKD. The CDR3 runs 14 residues. In nucleotides, the CDR3 is TGTGCCATCAGAGGACAGGCAGTGAACACTGAAGCTTTCTTT. As protein: CAIRGQAVNTEAFF.

J is TRBJ2-5 and V is TRBV2; D gene uncertain. CDR1 is SNHLY and CDR2 is FYNNEI in the germline V gene. The CDR3 has 16 amino acids. The V end lost 6 bases, the J end lost 7 bases, and 24 bases lay between the germline ends. CDR3 in amino acids: CASSLYQPSASGTQYF. CDR3 DNA: TGTGCCAGCAGCCTCTACCAACCATCCGCCTCGGGGACCCAGTACTTC.

V and J are TRBV4-3 and TRBJ1-6; D not resolved. The CDR3 runs to 15 residues. V was trimmed by 0 bases and J by 0 bases, leaving 3 bases between them. CDR1 is LGHNA, CDR2 YSLEER, per germline. In DNA, the CDR3 is TGCGCCAGCAGCCAAGAAATCTCCTATAATTCACCCCTCCACTTT. The encoded protein is CASSQEISYNSPLHF.

This rearrangement joins TRBV11-2 to TRBJ2-5; the D gene could be TRBD1 or TRBD2 (5 bases each). The CDR3 has 12 residues. V gave up 4 bases and J gave up 10 bases, with 13 bases separating them. CDR1 SGHAT and CDR2 FQNNGV come from the germline V gene. The CDR3, as DNA: TGTGCCAGCAGCTCGGGGCCTGGTGGCCAGTACTTC. This sequence encodes CASSSGPGGQYF.

The V and J genes are TRBV5-4 and TRBJ2-3; 9 nucleotides agree with TRBD2. The CDR3 is 18 residues long. Trimming removed 3 bases from V and 3 bases from J; junction bases left unmatched: 14. The germline V gene encodes CDR1 SGHNT and CDR2 YYREEE (reference sequence). As DNA, the CDR3 is TGTGCCAGCAGCTCCGGGATAGCGGGAGTTATAGGGACAGATACGCAGTATTTT. As protein: CASSSGIAGVIGTDTQYF.

The genes are TRBV29-1 and TRBJ2-2; the match to TRBD2 covers 7 bases. Germline V gene lookup returns CDR1 SQVTM and CDR2 ANQGSEA. The CDR3 length is 13 residues. V shed 4 bases and J 7 bases; nucleotides not matched to a gene: 6. CDR3 sequence (DNA): TGCAGCGTTGGCGGGAGTGAGTTCGGGGAGCTGTTTTTT. This translates into CSVGGSEFGELFF.

This chain joins TRBV4-3 and TRBJ2-3; no clear D gene. Germline CDR1 reads LGHNA; CDR2 reads YSLEER. V shed 0 bases and J shed 3 bases, with 16 bases lying between them. The CDR3 runs 17 residues. Written as DNA, the CDR3 is TGCGCCAGCAGCCAAGAATTCCGTTCAGTTGGGACAGATACGCAGTATTTT. It codes for CASSQEFRSVGTDTQYF.

The chain couples TRBV5-1 to TRBJ2-2; 8 bases match TRBD1. Germline trimming cut 1 base from V and 6 bases from J; bases unmatched to any gene: 2. From germline, CDR1 is SGHRS and CDR2 YFSETQ. The CDR3 contains 14 residues. CDR3 amino acids: CASSLPGGAGELFF. CDR3 in DNA: TGCGCCAGCAGCTTGCCAGGGGGCGCCGGGGAGCTGTTTTTT.

The V call is TRBV30, the J call TRBJ1-2, with D unresolved. The CDR3 sequence is 11 residues long. From germline, CDR1 is GTSNPN and CDR2 SVGIG (reference sequence). V lost 7 bases and J 4 bases, leaving 10 bases between the germline ends. CDR3 sequence reads: CASTLSYGYTF. In DNA form, the CDR3 reads TGTGCCTCGACACTCTCCTATGGCTACACCTTC.

This chain connects TRBV4-3 to TRBJ2-7, with D unclear. Germline V lookup: CDR1 LGHNA, CDR2 YSLEER. The CDR3 is 15 amino acids. V dropped 0 bases and J dropped 5 bases, with 14 bases sitting between them. In nucleotides, the CDR3 is TGCGCCAGCAGCCAAGATGCACGGCCGACGGACGAGCAGTACTTC. Encoded protein: CASSQDARPTDEQYF.

This chain connects TRBV27 to TRBJ2-2; D is unresolved. Germline lookup yields CDR1 MNHEY and CDR2 SMNVEV (reference sequence). Trimming cost V 5 bases and J 7 bases, with 14 bases left between them. This CDR3 spans 14 amino acids. The CDR3, as DNA: TGTGCCAGCAGTGACGACGAGGTCGGCGGGGAGCTGTTTTTT. Residues: CASSDDEVGGELFF.

The chain carries TRBV30 and TRBJ1-2; unclear D gene. Germline V gene sequence: CDR1 GTSNPN, CDR2 SVGIG (reference sequence). Trimming shortened V by 4 bases and J by 11 bases, and 14 bases separated the two germline ends. The CDR3 is made up of 11 amino acids. CDR3 protein: CAWKGRGGYTF. The CDR3 DNA reads as TGTGCCTGGAAAGGTCGAGGAGGATACACCTTC.

The chain combines TRBV28 with TRBJ1-2, with unresolved D. V lost 8 bases and J lost 2, with 6 bases in between. Germline V gene data show CDR1 as MDHEN and CDR2 as SYDVKM. CDR3 length: 11 residues. This CDR3 reads CASGENYGYTF. In nucleotides, the CDR3 is TGTGCCAGCGGGGAGAACTATGGCTACACCTTC.

Concerning this clone: At one end, the junction sequence differs from germline, possibly due to a read error. The chain couples TRBV4-1 to TRBJ2-6; weak D call: TRBD1 (5 bases). The CDR3 is 16 residues long. CDR1 MGHRA and CDR2 YSYEKL come from the germline V gene. For the CDR3, the DNA is TGCGCCAGCAGCCAAGGACAGACCTCTGGAGCCAACGTCCTGACTTTC. Translation: CASSQGQTSGANVLTF.

The V call is TRBV30, the J call TRBJ2-3; D not resolved. V shed 7 bases and J shed 0 bases, with 8 bases lying between them. CDR1 GTSNPN and CDR2 SVGIG come from the germline V gene (reference sequence). CDR3 size: 12 residues. The CDR3 is CASKGSTDTQYF. CDR3 nucleotides: TGTGCCTCCAAGGGTAGCACAGATACGCAGTATTTT.

The chain links TRBV4-1 to TRBJ1-2; D unclear. In germline, CDR1 is MGHRA, CDR2 YSYEKL. The CDR3 is 14 residues long. V dropped 3 bases and J dropped 7 bases, with 15 bases sitting between them. This chain's CDR3 is CASSQPTQIRGYTF. DNA for the CDR3: TGCGCCAGCAGCCAGCCTACCCAGATTCGTGGCTACACCTTC.

The V and J genes are TRBV28 and TRBJ1-1; 7 bases map to TRBD1. The CDR3 length is 12 residues. J was trimmed by 8 bases and V by 3 bases; bases with no gene match: 3. Germline CDR1 reads MDHEN; CDR2 reads SYDVKM. The chain's CDR3 is CASSLRQGEAFF. Here the CDR3 DNA reads TGTGCCAGCAGTTTGAGACAGGGCGAAGCTTTCTTT.

The chain has TRBV29-1 and TRBJ1-1; no reliable D call. Trimming pared 6 bases from V and 5 bases from J, leaving 10 bases between. The CDR3 contains 11 residues. Germline V CDR1 and CDR2: SQVTM, ANQGSEA. The CDR3 reads CSVTFWTEAFF. The CDR3 DNA sequence: TGCAGCGTAACATTTTGGACTGAAGCTTTCTTT. Using reference TRBV29-1 and TRBJ1-1 for the parts outside the CDR3, the full variable domain is SAVISQKPSRDICQRGTSLTIQCQVDSQVTMMFWYRQQPGQSLTLIATANQGSEATYESGFVIDKFPISRPNLTFSTLTVSNMSPEDSSIYLCSVTFWTEAFFGQGTRLTVV.

The V call is TRBV30, the J call TRBJ2-7; D is unresolved. Per the germline V gene, CDR1 is GTSNPN and CDR2 is SVGIG (reference sequence). The germline V and J ends were trimmed by 0 bases and 4 bases, with 10 bases remaining between them. CDR3 length: 13 amino acids. The CDR3 loop is CAWSVSKGYEQYF. The DNA for the CDR3 is TGTGCCTGGAGTGTAAGTAAAGGGTACGAGCAGTACTTC.

This clone appeared a single time. The gene calls are TRBV7-8 and TRBJ1-2; D not certain. The V gene lost 5 bases and the J gene lost 2 bases, with 9 bases spanning the gap. Per germline, CDR1 SGHVS and CDR2 FQNEAQ. CDR3 length equals 13 residues. CDR3 region: CASSTTVNYGYTF. The CDR3 DNA is TGTGCCAGCAGCACCACGGTGAACTATGGCTACACCTTC.

This clone was counted a few times. The V call is TRBV2, the J call TRBJ2-5; the match to TRBD2 covers 10 bases. The CDR3 covers 15 residues. Germline V gene lookup returns CDR1 SNHLY and CDR2 FYNNEI. V shed 2 bases and J 5 bases; nucleotides not matched to a gene: 5. In DNA form, the CDR3 reads TGTGCCAGCAGTGAAAGGCTAGCGGGGGTTGAGACCCAGTACTTC. It yields the protein CASSERLAGVETQYF.